The sequence of this T cell receptor beta chain was determined in a study of blood T cell repertoires in COVID-19. Turning to the study itself: Acute-phase and convalescent COVID-19 samples originated in the United States, Italy and Spain. Nucleic acid was either cDNA or gDNA, and it came from T cells, B-cell-depleted T cells, or PBMCs.

Source study methods: Nucleated cell number was recorded as an estimate derived from reference gene primer amplification. Only in-frame clones appear in the TCRdb table, and some are missing; sequencing was by immunoSEQ multiplex PCR. V and J calls plus clone size are reproduced from that table; the DNA served to infer D and trimming. The sample yields about 310,000 clones, around 87% seen once. This CDR3 is built from 17 residues. CDR1 and CDR2 from the germline V gene are SGHRS and YFSETQ. Unmatched junction bases numbered 6, after V lost 0 bases and J lost 5 bases. The gene calls are TRBV5-1 and TRBJ2-1, with 12 bases fitting TRBD2. The sample consisted of peripheral blood. The sequence was obtained from a woman in her 50s who had recovered from COVID-19. As DNA, the CDR3 is TGCGCCAGCAGCTTGGTGCTAGCGGGGGGGTCTCACAATGAGCAGTTCTTC. It codes for CASSLVLAGGSHNEQFF.